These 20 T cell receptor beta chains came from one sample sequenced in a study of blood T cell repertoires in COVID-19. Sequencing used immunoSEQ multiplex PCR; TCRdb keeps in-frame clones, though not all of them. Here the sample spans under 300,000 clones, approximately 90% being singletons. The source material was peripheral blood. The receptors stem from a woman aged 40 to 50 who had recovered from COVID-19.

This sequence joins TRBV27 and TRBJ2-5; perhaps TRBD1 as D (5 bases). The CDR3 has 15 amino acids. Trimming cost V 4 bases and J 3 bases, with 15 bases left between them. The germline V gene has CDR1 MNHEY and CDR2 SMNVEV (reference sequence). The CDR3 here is CASSSLRQRKETQYF. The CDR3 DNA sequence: TGTGCCAGCAGTTCATTGAGACAGAGAAAAGAGACCCAGTACTTC.

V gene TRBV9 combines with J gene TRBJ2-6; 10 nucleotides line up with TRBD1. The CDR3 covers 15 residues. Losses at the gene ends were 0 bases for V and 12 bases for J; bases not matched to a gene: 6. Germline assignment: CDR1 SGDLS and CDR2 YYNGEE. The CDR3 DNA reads TGTGCCAGCAGCGTAGGGGACAGGGGCCTAGGCGTCCTGACTTTC. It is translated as CASSVGDRGLGVLTF.

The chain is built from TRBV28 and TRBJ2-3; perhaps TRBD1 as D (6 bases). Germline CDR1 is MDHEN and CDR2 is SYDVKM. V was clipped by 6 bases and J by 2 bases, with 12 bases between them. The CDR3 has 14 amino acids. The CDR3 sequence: CASSQQGYTDTQYF. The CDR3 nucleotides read TGTGCCAGCAGCCAGCAGGGGTACACAGATACGCAGTATTTT.

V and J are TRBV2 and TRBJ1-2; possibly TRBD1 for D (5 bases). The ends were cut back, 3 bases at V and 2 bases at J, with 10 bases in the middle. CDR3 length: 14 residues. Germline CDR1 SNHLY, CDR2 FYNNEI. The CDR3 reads CASSELTENYGYTF. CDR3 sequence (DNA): TGTGCCAGCAGTGAGTTGACAGAGAACTATGGCTACACCTTC.

CDR3 sequence reads: CASTREGKNEQFF. Written as DNA, the CDR3 is TGCGCCTCAACTAGGGAAGGTAAAAATGAGCAGTTCTTC. This chain uses TRBV5-1 with TRBJ2-1; D is perhaps TRBD2 (5 bases). V lost 10 bases to trimming and J lost 7 bases, with 18 bases between them. The CDR3 spans 13 residues. The germline V gene has CDR1 SGHRS and CDR2 YFSETQ.

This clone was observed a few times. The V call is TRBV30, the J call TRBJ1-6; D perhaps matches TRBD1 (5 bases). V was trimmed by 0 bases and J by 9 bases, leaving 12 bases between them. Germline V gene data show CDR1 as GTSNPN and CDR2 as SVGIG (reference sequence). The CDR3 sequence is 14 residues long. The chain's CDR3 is CAWSVTGRVSPLHF. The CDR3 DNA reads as TGTGCCTGGAGTGTAACAGGAAGAGTTTCACCCCTCCACTTT.

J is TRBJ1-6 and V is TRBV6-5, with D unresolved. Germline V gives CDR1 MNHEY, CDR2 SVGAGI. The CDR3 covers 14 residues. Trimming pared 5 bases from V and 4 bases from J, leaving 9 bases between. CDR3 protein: CASSPGSYNSPLHF. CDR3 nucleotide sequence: TGTGCCAGCAGTCCGGGATCTTATAATTCACCCCTCCACTTT.

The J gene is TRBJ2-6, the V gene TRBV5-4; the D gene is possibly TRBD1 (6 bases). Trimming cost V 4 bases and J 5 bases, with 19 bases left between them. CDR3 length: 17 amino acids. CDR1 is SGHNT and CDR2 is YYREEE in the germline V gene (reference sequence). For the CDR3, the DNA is TGTGCCAGCAGCGCGGGCCTACAGGGACCCTGGGCCAACGTCCTGACTTTC. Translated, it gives CASSAGLQGPWANVLTF.

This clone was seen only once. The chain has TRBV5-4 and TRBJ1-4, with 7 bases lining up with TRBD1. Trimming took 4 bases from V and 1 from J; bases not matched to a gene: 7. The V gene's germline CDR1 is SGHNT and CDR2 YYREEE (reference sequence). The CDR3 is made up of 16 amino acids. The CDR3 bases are TGTGCCAGCAGCCACGGGACAGCCGGAACTAATGAAAAACTGTTTTTT. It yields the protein CASSHGTAGTNEKLFF.

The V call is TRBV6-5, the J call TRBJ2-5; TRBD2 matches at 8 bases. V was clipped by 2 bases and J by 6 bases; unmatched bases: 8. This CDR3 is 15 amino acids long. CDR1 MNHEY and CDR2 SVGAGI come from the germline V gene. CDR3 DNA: TGTGCCAGCAGTTACCGTTGGACTAGCTTCAAGACCCAGTACTTC. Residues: CASSYRWTSFKTQYF.

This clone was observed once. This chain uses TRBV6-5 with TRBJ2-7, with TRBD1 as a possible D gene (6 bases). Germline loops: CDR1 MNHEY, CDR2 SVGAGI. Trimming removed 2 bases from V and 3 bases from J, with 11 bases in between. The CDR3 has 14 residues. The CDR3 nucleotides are TGTGCCAGCAGTTACACAGGGACCCTCTACGAGCAGTACTTC. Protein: CASSYTGTLYEQYF.

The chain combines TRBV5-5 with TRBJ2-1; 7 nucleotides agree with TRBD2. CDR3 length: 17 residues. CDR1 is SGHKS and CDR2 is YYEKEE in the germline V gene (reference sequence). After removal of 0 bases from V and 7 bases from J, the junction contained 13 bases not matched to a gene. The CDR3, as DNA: TGTGCCAGCAGCTTGGGCATCTCGGGAGGCGGTTTAAATGAGCAGTTCTTC. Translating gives CASSLGISGGGLNEQFF.

CDR3 coding DNA: TGTGCCAGCAGCTCTACCAGCGACAGCACTGAAGCTTTCTTT. It yields the protein CASSSTSDSTEAFF. The chain uses TRBV3-1 (or the pseudogene TRBV3-2) and TRBJ1-1, with a weak D call TRBD1 (5 bases). Trimming shortened V by 5 bases and J by 4 bases, and 14 bases separated the two germline ends. CDR1 is LGHDT and CDR2 is YNNKEL in the germline V gene (reference sequence). The CDR3 spans 14 residues.

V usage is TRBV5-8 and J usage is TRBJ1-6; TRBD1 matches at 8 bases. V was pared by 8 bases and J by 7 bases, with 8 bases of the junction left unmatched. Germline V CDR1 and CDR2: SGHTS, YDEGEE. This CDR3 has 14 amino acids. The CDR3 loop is CASYRTGSNSPLHF. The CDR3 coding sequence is TGTGCCAGTTATCGGACAGGGTCGAATTCACCCCTCCACTTT.

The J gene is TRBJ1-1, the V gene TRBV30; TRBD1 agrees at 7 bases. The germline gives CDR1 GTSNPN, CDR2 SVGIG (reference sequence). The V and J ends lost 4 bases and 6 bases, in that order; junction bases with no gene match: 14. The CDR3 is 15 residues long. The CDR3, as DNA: TGTGCCTGGATGGGTCCAACAGGGGCGGCGGCTGAAGCTTTCTTT. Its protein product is CAWMGPTGAAAEAFF.

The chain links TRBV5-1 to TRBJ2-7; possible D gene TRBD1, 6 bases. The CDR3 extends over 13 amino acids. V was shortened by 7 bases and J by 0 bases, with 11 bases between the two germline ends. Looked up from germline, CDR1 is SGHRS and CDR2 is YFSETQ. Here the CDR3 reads CASGRQDSYEQYF. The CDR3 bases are TGCGCCAGCGGCCGACAGGACTCCTACGAGCAGTACTTC.

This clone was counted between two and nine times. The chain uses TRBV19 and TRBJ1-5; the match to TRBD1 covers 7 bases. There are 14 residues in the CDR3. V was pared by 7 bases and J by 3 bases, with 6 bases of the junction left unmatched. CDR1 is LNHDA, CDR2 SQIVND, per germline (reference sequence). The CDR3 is CASIRTGPNQPQHF. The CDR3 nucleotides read TGTGCCAGTATCCGGACAGGCCCCAATCAGCCCCAGCATTTT.

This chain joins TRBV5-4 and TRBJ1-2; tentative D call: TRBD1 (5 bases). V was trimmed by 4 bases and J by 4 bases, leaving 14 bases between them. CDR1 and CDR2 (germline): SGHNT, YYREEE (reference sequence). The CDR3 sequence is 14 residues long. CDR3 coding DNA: TGTGCCAGCAGCCTCCCGGGGGGATTCTATGGCTACACCTTC. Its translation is CASSLPGGFYGYTF.

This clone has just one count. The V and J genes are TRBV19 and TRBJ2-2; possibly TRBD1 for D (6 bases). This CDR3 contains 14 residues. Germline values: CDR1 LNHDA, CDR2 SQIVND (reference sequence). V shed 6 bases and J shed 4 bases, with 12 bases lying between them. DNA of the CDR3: TGTGCCAGTAGAATAACAGGGACCACCGGGGAGCTGTTTTTT. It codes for CASRITGTTGELFF.

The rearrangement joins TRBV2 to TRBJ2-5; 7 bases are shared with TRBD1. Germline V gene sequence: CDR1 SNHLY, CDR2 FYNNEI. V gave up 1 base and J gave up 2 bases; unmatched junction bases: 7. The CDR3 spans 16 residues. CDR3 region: CASSEGRAGGQETQYF. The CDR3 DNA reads TGTGCCAGCAGTGAAGGAAGGGCAGGGGGTCAAGAGACCCAGTACTTC.